This passage covers 23 T cell receptor beta chains from one sample sequenced in a study of pediatric ulcerative colitis. Profiled with immunoSEQ multiplex PCR; TCRdb holds only in-frame clones, not every one. The table has some 60,000 clones, over 70% seen once; the top ten hold over 4%. Sequencing used blood. The receptors derive from a boy aged 10-17 years with moderate ulcerative colitis.

The CDR3 region has the DNA TGTGCCAGCGCCCCGAGACAGGGGACTGGAAACACCATATATTTT. Translated: CASAPRQGTGNTIYF. This chain links TRBV7-9 with TRBJ1-3, with TRBD1 matching 8 bases. V trimming: 8 bases; J trimming: 2 bases; junction bases outside the gene matches: 8. Germline CDR1 reads SEHNR; CDR2 reads FQNEAQ (reference sequence). The CDR3 runs to 15 residues.

The chain combines TRBV11-3 with TRBJ2-7, with 11 positions matching TRBD2. Trimming at V came to 0 bases and at J to 7 bases, leaving 14 bases not matched to a gene. The CDR3 is 18 residues long. The V gene's germline CDR1 is SGHNT and CDR2 YENEEA. CDR3 protein: CASSLDELAGEQGEEQYF. The CDR3 region has the DNA TGTGCCAGCAGCTTAGATGAACTAGCGGGAGAACAAGGGGAAGAGCAGTACTTC.

The genes are TRBV29-1 and TRBJ2-7, with D possibly TRBD2 on 6 matching bases. CDR1 and CDR2 from the germline V gene are SQVTM and ANQGSEA. The V gene lost 8 bases and the J gene lost 9 bases, with 29 bases spanning the gap. This CDR3 is built from 15 residues. CDR3 sequence: CSPREEITPKGGQYF. The CDR3 bases are TGCAGCCCCCGGGAAGAGATTACCCCCAAGGGAGGGCAGTACTTC.

The chain is built from TRBV7-9 and TRBJ2-7; TRBD1 aligns across 8 bases. V dropped 1 base and J dropped 0; count of bases not matched to a gene: 5. CDR3 length: 16 amino acids. Germline values: CDR1 SEHNR, CDR2 FQNEAQ (reference sequence). CDR3 nucleotide sequence: TGTGCCAGCAGCTTAGGGTTGACAGGGGTCTCCTACGAGCAGTACTTC. Translating gives CASSLGLTGVSYEQYF.

CDR3 coding DNA: TGTGCCAGCAGTCACCTACAGGGTCGATACGAGCAGTACTTC. Translation gives CASSHLQGRYEQYF. V and J are TRBV5-6 and TRBJ2-7, with D possibly being TRBD1 (6 bases). The V end lost 5 bases, the J end lost 4 bases, and 16 bases lay between the germline ends. Germline values: CDR1 SGHDT, CDR2 YYEEEE. This CDR3 comprises 14 residues.

This chain uses TRBV4-1 with TRBJ1-5; D gene unclear. Between the trimmed V and J ends, which lost 0 bases and 4 bases, there was a span of 10 bases. The CDR3 has 15 residues. The germline gives CDR1 MGHRA, CDR2 YSYEKL. CDR3 DNA: TGCGCCAGCAGCCAAGATACGGTTTGGAATCAGCCCCAGCATTTT. It yields the protein CASSQDTVWNQPQHF.

This rearrangement joins TRBV5-6 to TRBJ1-5, with a tentative D call TRBD1 (6 bases). The V end lost 2 bases, the J end lost 1 base, and 7 bases lay between the germline ends. Germline loops: CDR1 SGHDT, CDR2 YYEEEE. The CDR3 extends over 14 amino acids. The CDR3 loop is CASSFRGSNQPQHF. The CDR3 region has the DNA TGTGCCAGCAGCTTCAGGGGAAGCAATCAGCCCCAGCATTTT.

This chain connects TRBV5-1 to TRBJ2-1, with 13 bases fitting TRBD2. The CDR3 is 18 residues long. The J segment lost 6 bases and the V segment lost 2 bases, leaving 11 bases of the junction unmatched. CDR1 is SGHRS and CDR2 is YFSETQ in the germline V gene. The CDR3 loop is CASSFTLAGGSSGNEQFF. CDR3 DNA: TGCGCCAGCAGCTTTACACTAGCGGGGGGGTCTTCCGGCAATGAGCAGTTCTTC.

This sequence joins TRBV2 and TRBJ2-2; TRBD1 matches at 9 bases. In germline, CDR1 is SNHLY, CDR2 FYNNEI. CDR3 length: 18 amino acids. Germline trimming cut 6 bases from V and 0 bases from J; bases unmatched to any gene: 11. In DNA, the CDR3 is TGTGCCAGCAGGACAAGGGACAGGGCGTTCGCGAACACCGGGGAGCTGTTTTTT. The encoded protein is CASRTRDRAFANTGELFF.

The chain joins TRBV5-4 to TRBJ2-7; D may be TRBD1 (6 bases). V was cut by 0 bases and J by 3 bases, with 7 bases left in between. Germline loops: CDR1 SGHNT, CDR2 YYREEE (reference sequence). CDR3 size: 13 residues. CDR3 nucleotides: TGTGCCAGCAGCTTGGGGGGGCGCTACGAGCAGTACTTC. This encodes CASSLGGRYEQYF.

The chain recombines TRBV5-1 with TRBJ2-3; 15 bases agree with TRBD2. The length of the CDR3 is 16 residues. In germline, CDR1 is SGHRS, CDR2 YFSETQ. V gave up 4 bases and J gave up 6 bases; unmatched junction bases: 6. CDR3 in amino acids: CASSLGLAGGRDTQYF. The CDR3 coding sequence is TGCGCCAGCAGCCTAGGACTAGCGGGGGGGCGCGATACGCAGTATTTT.

A few counts support this clone. The chain carries TRBV18 and TRBJ2-7, with TRBD2 as a possible D gene (6 bases). V was pared by 4 bases and J by 0 bases, with 10 bases between. The CDR3 totals 14 residues. Germline lookup yields CDR1 KGHSH and CDR2 LQKENI. In nucleotides, the CDR3 is TGTGCCAGCTCACGAGACGGGAGCTCCTACGAGCAGTACTTC. It codes for CASSRDGSSYEQYF.

V is TRBV4-2 and J is TRBJ2-3; D unresolved. V lost 0 bases and J lost 2, with 9 bases in between. CDR3 length: 15 amino acids. Germline assignment: CDR1 LGHNA and CDR2 YNFKEQ. The CDR3 sequence is CASSQEIPVTDTQYF. CDR3 DNA: TGTGCCAGCAGCCAAGAAATCCCTGTCACAGATACGCAGTATTTT.

Worth noting for this clone: Additional DNA sequences in this sample encode the identical CDR3. The rearrangement joins TRBV5-4 to TRBJ1-1; D remains unclear. CDR3 size: 14 residues. Germline V gives CDR1 SGHNT, CDR2 YYREEE (reference sequence). Trimming removed 0 bases at V and 1 base at J, with 7 bases between. DNA of the CDR3: TGTGCCAGCAGCTTGGGTCAGACGAACACTGAAGCTTTCTTT. This sequence encodes CASSLGQTNTEAFF.

The chain links TRBV5-4 to TRBJ1-2; 8 nucleotides line up with TRBD1. Trimming took 5 bases from V and 4 from J; bases not matched to a gene: 7. The CDR3 is made up of 14 amino acids. Germline loops: CDR1 SGHNT, CDR2 YYREEE (reference sequence). The CDR3 is CASRPGQEFYGYTF. DNA for the CDR3: TGTGCCAGCAGGCCGGGACAGGAGTTCTATGGCTACACCTTC. Based on the CDR3 plus reference TRBV5-4 and TRBJ1-2, the full variable domain is ETGVTQSPTHLIKTRGQQVTLRCSSQSGHNTVSWYQQALGQGPQFIFQYYREEENGRGNFPPRFSGLQFPNYSSELNVNALELDDSALYLCASRPGQEFYGYTFGSGTRLTVV.

V is TRBV9 and J is TRBJ2-7; D ambiguous. The CDR3 loop spans 14 amino acids. Trimming stripped 0 bases from V and 4 bases from J, with 11 bases between. CDR1 SGDLS and CDR2 YYNGEE come from the germline V gene. The CDR3 bases are TGTGCCAGCAGCGTAGGGGTTGGCAAATACGAGCAGTACTTC. Translation gives CASSVGVGKYEQYF.

CDR3 residues: CASRPSGGQETQYF. The CDR3 nucleotides read TGTGCCAGCAGGCCATCGGGCGGCCAAGAGACCCAGTACTTC. The rearrangement uses TRBV27 and TRBJ2-5; D unresolved. This CDR3 is 14 amino acids long. Germline CDR1 reads MNHEY; CDR2 reads SMNVEV (reference sequence). V was cut by 6 bases and J by 1 base, with 12 bases left in between.

The chain combines TRBV7-3 with TRBJ2-3; 8 bases are shared with TRBD2. CDR1 is SGHTA and CDR2 is FQGTGA in the germline V gene. Trimming took 4 bases from V and 1 from J; bases not matched to a gene: 1. The CDR3 extends over 14 amino acids. As DNA, the CDR3 is TGTGCCAGCAGCTATAGCGGGGGCACAGATACGCAGTATTTT. This codes for CASSYSGGTDTQYF. The full variable domain, in which reference TRBV7-3 and TRBJ2-3 provide the parts outside the CDR3, is GAGVSQTPSNKVTEKGKYVELRCDPISGHTALYWYRQSLGQGPEFLIYFQGTGAADDSGLPNDRFFAVRPEGSVSTLKIQRTERGDSAVYLCASSYSGGTDTQYFGPGTRLTVL.

This clone was counted a single time. This chain connects TRBV6-5 to TRBJ1-1; D is uncertain. The germline CDR1 and CDR2 sequences are MNHEY and SVGAGI. Trimming stripped 0 bases from V and 2 bases from J, with 10 bases between. The CDR3 loop spans 15 amino acids. The CDR3 is CASSYSSYTNTEAFF. The CDR3 DNA is TGTGCCAGCAGTTACTCGAGTTACACAAACACTGAAGCTTTCTTT.

J is TRBJ2-1 and V is TRBV5-1; 10 bases are shared with TRBD2. The CDR3 contains 14 residues. J was trimmed by 7 bases and V by 5 bases; bases with no gene match: 6. Germline loops: CDR1 SGHRS, CDR2 YFSETQ. The CDR3 protein is CASRILAGVNEQFF. CDR3 DNA sequence: TGCGCCAGCAGGATTCTAGCGGGAGTAAATGAGCAGTTCTTC.

This clone was picked up a small number of times. V and J are TRBV27 and TRBJ2-7; D not resolved. The V gene's germline CDR1 is MNHEY and CDR2 SMNVEV (reference sequence). CDR3 size: 15 residues. V gave up 3 bases and J gave up 3 bases, with 15 bases separating them. The CDR3 loop reads CASSFARGNNYEQYF. CDR3 DNA sequence: TGTGCCAGCAGTTTCGCTCGTGGGAATAACTACGAGCAGTACTTC.

CDR3 sequence reads: CASSRDSTYNEQFF. The CDR3 DNA follows: TGTGCCAGCAGTCGGGACAGTACCTACAATGAGCAGTTCTTC. This chain joins TRBV27 and TRBJ2-1; 7 positions match TRBD1. The CDR3 is made up of 14 amino acids. Germline CDR1 is MNHEY and CDR2 is SMNVEV (reference sequence). Unmatched junction bases numbered 3, after V lost 5 bases and J lost 2 bases.

The rearrangement uses TRBV5-4 and TRBJ2-4, with D possibly called TRBD1 or TRBD2 (5 bases each). Looked up from germline, CDR1 is SGHNT and CDR2 is YYREEE (reference sequence). With 1 base removed from V and 2 bases from J, the gap between germline ends came to 13 bases. The CDR3 has 16 amino acids. CDR3 nucleotides: TGTGCCAGCAGCTTGCCAGGGAGTCGAACCAAAAACATTCAGTACTTC. This encodes CASSLPGSRTKNIQYF.